This T cell receptor (beta chain) was documented in a study of control samples from healthy donors and cancer patients. The CDR3 covers 15 residues. Germline V gene data show CDR1 as SEHNR and CDR2 as FQNEAQ (reference sequence). Trimming cost V 6 bases and J 0 bases, with 11 bases left between them. Clones were sequenced by immunoSEQ multiplex PCR, and TCRdb holds only the in-frame ones, with some missing. The sample records 150,000 to 200,000 clones, 70% to 90% being singletons. The sequence derives from a man aged 18 to 30 in good health. The sample consisted of blood. This rearrangement joins TRBV7-9 to TRBJ1-4; D not certain. The CDR3, as DNA: TGTGCCAGCAGTCCACCCGTTGCAACTAATGAAAAACTGTTTTTT. Translated: CASSPPVATNEKLFF.